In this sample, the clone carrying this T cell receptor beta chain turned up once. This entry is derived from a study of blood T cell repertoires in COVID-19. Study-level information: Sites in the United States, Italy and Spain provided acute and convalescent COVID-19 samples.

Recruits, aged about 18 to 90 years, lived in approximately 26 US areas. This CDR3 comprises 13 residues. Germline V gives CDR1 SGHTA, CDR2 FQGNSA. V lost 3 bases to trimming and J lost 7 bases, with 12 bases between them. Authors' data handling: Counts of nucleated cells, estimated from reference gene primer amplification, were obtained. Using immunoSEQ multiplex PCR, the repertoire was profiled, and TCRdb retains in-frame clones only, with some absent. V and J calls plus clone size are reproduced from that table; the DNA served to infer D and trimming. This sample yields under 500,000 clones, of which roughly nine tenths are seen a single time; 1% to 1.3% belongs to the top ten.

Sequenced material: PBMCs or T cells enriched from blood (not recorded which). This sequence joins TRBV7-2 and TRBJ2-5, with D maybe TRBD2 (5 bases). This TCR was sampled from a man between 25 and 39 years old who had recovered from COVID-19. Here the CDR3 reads CASSFHPAGTQYF. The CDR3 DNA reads TGTGCCAGCAGCTTTCATCCTGCGGGGACCCAGTACTTC.